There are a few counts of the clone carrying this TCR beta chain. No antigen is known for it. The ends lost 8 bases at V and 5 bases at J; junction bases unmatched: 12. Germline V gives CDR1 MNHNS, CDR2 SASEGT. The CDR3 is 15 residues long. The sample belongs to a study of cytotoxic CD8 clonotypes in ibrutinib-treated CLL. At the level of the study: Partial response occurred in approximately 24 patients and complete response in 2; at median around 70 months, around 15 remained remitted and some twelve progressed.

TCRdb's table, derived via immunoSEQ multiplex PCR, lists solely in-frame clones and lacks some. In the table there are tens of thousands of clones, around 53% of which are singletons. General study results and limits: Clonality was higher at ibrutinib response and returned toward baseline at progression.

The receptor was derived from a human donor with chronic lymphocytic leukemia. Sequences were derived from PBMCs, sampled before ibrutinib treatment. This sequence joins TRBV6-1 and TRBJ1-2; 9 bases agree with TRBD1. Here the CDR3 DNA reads TGTGCCAGCGAAGGCCTATCCGGGACAGGGTATGGCTACACCTTC. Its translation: CASEGLSGTGYGYTF.